This record covers a single TCR beta chain. The data were taken from a study of blood T cell repertoires in COVID-19. Study-wide context: In each case, the material was cDNA or gDNA derived from T cells, B-cell-depleted T cells, or PBMCs.

Using immunoSEQ multiplex PCR, the repertoire was profiled, and TCRdb retains in-frame clones only, with some absent. The profile shows about 170,000 clones, 85% to 90% of them singletons. Sequenced material: peripheral blood. This sequence originates from a woman aged 80 or over with COVID-19, enrolled during active disease.

The CDR3 loop is CASSHFQRENTGELFF. The DNA for the CDR3 is TGTGCCAGCAGCCACTTCCAGCGGGAGAACACCGGGGAGCTGTTTTTT. The chain combines TRBV7-2 with TRBJ2-2; 7 bases are shared with TRBD2. CDR3 size: 16 residues. CDR1 is SGHTA and CDR2 is FQGNSA in the germline V gene. V trimming: 5 bases; J trimming: 1 base; junction bases outside the gene matches: 7.